These 25 T cell receptor beta chains were all obtained from the same sample, sequenced in a study of blood T cell repertoires in COVID-19 (TCRdb year 2020). Libraries were made using the immunoSEQ multiplex PCR assay. Entries here come from immuneACCESS through TCRdb and include only in-frame sequences with V and J called. Some clones fail to appear in such tables; in the studies checked, an unresolved V gene covers under half of the shortfall, and the cause of the remainder is unknown. The table for this sample lists under 300,000 clones; 90% to 95% of them were counted only once. More than 1% of the sample belongs to the ten largest clones. Sequenced input: PBMCs or T cells enriched from blood (not recorded which). The receptors were gathered from a human donor in a cohort exposed to, infected with or recovered from COVID-19 (not recorded which). The donor label of this sample is uncertain.

CDR3 nucleotides: TGTGCCAGCAACCCCGGGGTACGCACTGAAGCTTTCTTT. This translates into CASNPGVRTEAFF. The rearrangement links TRBV7-2 to TRBJ1-1; unclear D gene. Trimming took 7 bases from V and 4 from J, leaving 13 bases between them. This CDR3 region has 13 residues. Germline V gives CDR1 SGHTA, CDR2 FQGNSA.

The gene calls are TRBV19 and TRBJ1-5; D call uncertain. In germline, CDR1 is LNHDA, CDR2 SQIVND (reference sequence). This CDR3 is built from 13 residues. V was shortened by 4 bases and J by 1 base, with 5 bases between the two germline ends. The CDR3 region is CASSRQSNQPQHF. The CDR3 DNA reads as TGTGCCAGTAGTAGGCAGAGCAATCAGCCCCAGCATTTT.

The chain recombines TRBV9 with TRBJ1-1; maybe TRBD1 (5 bases). V lost 4 bases, J lost 3 bases, and 16 bases lay in between. There are 15 residues in the CDR3. The germline gives CDR1 SGDLS, CDR2 YYNGEE. The CDR3 protein is CASSPGGGVYTEAFF. DNA of the CDR3: TGTGCCAGCAGCCCCGGGGGAGGGGTATACACTGAAGCTTTCTTT.

The chain has TRBV11-2 and TRBJ2-5; D is uncertain. Trimming took 3 bases from V and 5 from J, leaving 13 bases between them. The germline gives CDR1 SGHAT, CDR2 FQNNGV. The CDR3 loop spans 14 amino acids. The CDR3, as DNA: TGTGCCAGCAGCTTGGTTAGTGTTGTGGAGACCCAGTACTTC. Its protein is CASSLVSVVETQYF.

The chain uses TRBV12-3 or TRBV12-4 and TRBJ2-7, with D tentatively TRBD2 (6 bases). V gave up 5 bases and J gave up 2 bases, with 10 bases separating them. The CDR3 consists of 13 residues. CDR3 in amino acids: CASSQDYPYEQYF. Written as DNA, the CDR3 is TGTGCCAGCAGTCAGGACTACCCCTACGAGCAGTACTTC.

This chain uses TRBV5-1 with TRBJ2-7; tentatively, D is TRBD1 (5 bases). Germline loops: CDR1 SGHRS, CDR2 YFSETQ. The CDR3 runs 14 residues. Trimming stripped 0 bases from V and 0 bases from J, with 7 bases between. The CDR3 DNA reads TGCGCCAGCAGCTTGGGCAGGGCCTCCTACGAGCAGTACTTC. It yields the protein CASSLGRASYEQYF.

CDR3: CASSDKGGQGTDTQYF. The DNA of the CDR3 is TGCGCCAGCAGTGATAAGGGAGGGCAGGGCACAGATACGCAGTATTTT. The chain carries TRBV10-2 and TRBJ2-3; 7 bases match TRBD2. The CDR3 has 16 amino acids. The germline CDR1 and CDR2 sequences are WSHSY and SAAADI. Germline trimming cut 3 bases from V and 1 base from J; bases unmatched to any gene: 7.

The rearrangement links TRBV10-2 to TRBJ2-1, with 9 bases fitting TRBD1. J lost 4 bases, V lost 6 bases, and 10 bases had no gene match. Germline V gives CDR1 WSHSY, CDR2 SAAADI. This CDR3 contains 16 residues. Written as DNA, the CDR3 is TGCGCCAGCAGCGGAACGGGACAGGGAACTTACAATGAGCAGTTCTTC. It translates to CASSGTGQGTYNEQFF.

CDR3 in DNA: TGTGCCAGCGGTACAGGGAATCAGCCCCAGCATTTT. Translating gives CASGTGNQPQHF. This chain links TRBV6-5 with TRBJ1-5, with D possibly being TRBD1 (6 bases). Trimming pared 8 bases from V and 4 bases from J, leaving 9 bases between. CDR1 and CDR2 (germline): MNHEY, SVGAGI. This CDR3 is 12 amino acids long.

V is TRBV4-2 and J is TRBJ2-7; no clear D. The CDR3 loop spans 13 amino acids. Germline V gene sequence: CDR1 LGHNA, CDR2 YNFKEQ. With 0 bases removed from V and 7 bases from J, the gap between germline ends came to 10 bases. CDR3 region: CASSQEAPGEQYF. CDR3 nucleotides: TGTGCCAGCAGCCAAGAGGCCCCCGGGGAGCAGTACTTC.

The chain uses TRBV27 and TRBJ2-6; D may be TRBD1 (6 bases). Trimming pared 6 bases from V and 0 bases from J, leaving 18 bases between. CDR1 is MNHEY, CDR2 SMNVEV, per germline (reference sequence). The CDR3 is 18 residues long. CDR3 protein: CASSSTTGWDSGANVLTF. In DNA, the CDR3 is TGTGCCAGCAGCTCTACGACAGGTTGGGACTCTGGGGCCAACGTCCTGACTTTC.

This clone was detected only once. The chain links TRBV27 to TRBJ2-2; TRBD1 matches 10 bases. Germline V lookup: CDR1 MNHEY, CDR2 SMNVEV (reference sequence). The length of the CDR3 is 16 residues. V shed 2 bases and J 5 bases; nucleotides not matched to a gene: 5. The CDR3 DNA reads TGTGCCAGCAGTTTACGACAGGGGGCAAGTACCGGGGAGCTGTTTTTT. Amino acid sequence: CASSLRQGASTGELFF.

This clone has only a few counts. V is TRBV7-6 and J is TRBJ1-2; D unresolved. The CDR3 spans 15 residues. Trimming shortened V by 1 base and J by 2 bases, and 11 bases separated the two germline ends. From germline, CDR1 is SGHVS and CDR2 FNYEAQ. DNA of the CDR3: TGTGCCAGCAGCTTAGTTCCAGGCTCGAACTATGGCTACACCTTC. It translates to CASSLVPGSNYGYTF.

J is TRBJ1-3 and V is TRBV5-1, with 7 bases that match TRBD1. The CDR3 contains 15 residues. V trimming: 4 bases; J trimming: 4 bases; junction bases outside the gene matches: 8. Germline lookup yields CDR1 SGHRS and CDR2 YFSETQ. The CDR3 spells CASSAKGAGGNTIYF. The DNA for the CDR3 is TGCGCCAGCAGCGCCAAGGGGGCGGGAGGAAACACCATATATTTT.

A single count supports this clone. V gene TRBV30 combines with J gene TRBJ1-2; D is unclear. The V and J ends lost 0 bases and 6 bases respectively, with 11 bases between them. Per the germline V gene, CDR1 is GTSNPN and CDR2 is SVGIG (reference sequence). This CDR3 has 13 amino acids. The CDR3 nucleotides are TGTGCCTGGAGTGTACGAGGAATCGATGGCTACACCTTC. It encodes CAWSVRGIDGYTF.

The chain is built from TRBV3-1 (or the pseudogene TRBV3-2) and TRBJ2-1; 15 bases fit TRBD2. Germline assignment: CDR1 LGHDT and CDR2 YNNKEL (reference sequence). J gave up 9 bases and V 4 bases, and 7 bases lay outside the gene matches. The CDR3 extends over 16 amino acids. CDR3: CASSLRTSGGAAEQFF. Here the CDR3 DNA reads TGTGCCAGCAGCCTTAGGACTAGCGGGGGGGCAGCTGAGCAGTTCTTC.

The V and J genes are TRBV11-3 and TRBJ1-2, with 7 bases matching TRBD1. The V and J ends lost 9 bases and 4 bases, in that order; junction bases with no gene match: 11. CDR1 is SGHNT and CDR2 is YENEEA in the germline V gene. CDR3 length: 14 amino acids. This CDR3 is CARHLGQFGYGYTF. CDR3 DNA: TGTGCCAGACATCTGGGACAGTTTGGCTATGGCTACACCTTC.

The chain has TRBV6-5 and TRBJ2-3; 12 bases line up with TRBD2. The CDR3 covers 14 residues. The germline CDR1 and CDR2 sequences are MNHEY and SVGAGI. Trimming removed 8 bases from V and 6 bases from J; junction bases left unmatched: 6. CDR3 nucleotides: TGTGCCAGCCTAGCGGGGGGGCCATCTGATACGCAGTATTTT. It specifies CASLAGGPSDTQYF.

This clone was counted many times. This CDR3 is CASRPTRGLRDYTF. DNA for the CDR3: TGTGCCAGCCGACCCACACGGGGATTACGTGACTACACCTTC. The genes are TRBV7-3 and TRBJ1-2; D call uncertain. CDR1 and CDR2 from the germline V gene are SGHTA and FQGTGA. The CDR3 runs 14 residues. V shed 8 bases and J shed 10 bases, with 23 bases lying between them. Together with reference TRBV7-3 and TRBJ1-2, the CDR3 gives the full variable domain: GAGVSQTPSNKVTEKGKYVELRCDPISGHTALYWYRQSLGQGPEFLIYFQGTGAADDSGLPNDRFFAVRPEGSVSTLKIQRTERGDSAVYLCASRPTRGLRDYTFGSGTRLTVV.

The chain has TRBV6-2 or TRBV6-3 and TRBJ2-1; 7 positions agree with TRBD1. Germline V gene sequence: CDR1 MNHEY, CDR2 SVGEGT. The junction had 10 bases not matched to a gene; V was cut back by 2 bases and J by 0 bases. The CDR3 consists of 18 residues. CDR3 region: CASSYLPWTGSSYNEQFF. The CDR3, as DNA: TGTGCCAGCAGTTACCTACCGTGGACAGGCAGCTCCTACAATGAGCAGTTCTTC.

This rearrangement joins TRBV2 to TRBJ1-6; no clear D gene. V lost 7 bases and J 4 bases, leaving 20 bases between the germline ends. CDR1 is SNHLY and CDR2 is FYNNEI in the germline V gene. The CDR3 totals 17 residues. CDR3 sequence: CASIGKGRARYNSPLHF. Here the CDR3 DNA reads TGTGCCAGCATCGGAAAAGGGAGGGCCCGATATAATTCACCCCTCCACTTT.

This rearrangement joins TRBV19 to TRBJ1-6; D may be TRBD1 (5 bases). V was shortened by 2 bases and J by 7 bases, with 12 bases between the two germline ends. Germline CDR1 is LNHDA and CDR2 is SQIVND (reference sequence). This CDR3 is 15 amino acids long. Here the CDR3 reads CASSINTGSNSPLHF. DNA for the CDR3: TGTGCCAGTAGTATAAACACAGGCTCGAATTCACCCCTCCACTTT.

The rearrangement joins TRBV5-4 to TRBJ2-5, with a weak D call TRBD1 (6 bases). The V gene's germline CDR1 is SGHNT and CDR2 YYREEE (reference sequence). This CDR3 has 14 amino acids. Between the trimmed V and J ends, which lost 0 bases and 4 bases, there was a span of 10 bases. As DNA, the CDR3 is TGTGCCAGCAGCTTGGGACAGGTGGGAGAGACCCAGTACTTC. It codes for CASSLGQVGETQYF.

The rearrangement joins TRBV7-9 to TRBJ1-4; 10 positions match TRBD1. V lost 3 bases and J lost 7; bases outside the gene matches: 5. The germline CDR1 and CDR2 sequences are SEHNR and FQNEAQ (reference sequence). The CDR3 is made up of 15 amino acids. CDR3 bases: TGTGCCAGCAGCTTGGTCCGGGACAGGGGTGAAAAACTGTTTTTT. This gives the protein CASSLVRDRGEKLFF.

The V call is TRBV5-1, the J call TRBJ2-7; 8 bases are shared with TRBD1. V lost 4 bases to trimming and J lost 2 bases; unmatched junction nucleotides: 11. In germline, CDR1 is SGHRS, CDR2 YFSETQ. There are 16 residues in the CDR3. The CDR3 loop reads CASSIEQGEIPYEQYF. The CDR3 region has the DNA TGCGCCAGCAGCATAGAACAGGGGGAGATTCCCTACGAGCAGTACTTC.